The 23 T cell receptor beta chains listed next were all sequenced from one sample in a study of CD8+CD57+ T cells in acquired aplastic anemia. TCR beta VDJ and CDR3 profiling used genomic DNA as template. TCRdb reprocessed the reads with MiXCR, giving one entry per CDR3 protein. The data show around 500,000 distinct CDR3 sequences, with about a third seen just once and approximately 0.82% held by the top ten. The authors sequenced patients whose flow cytometry had shown CD8+CD57+ cell expansion. The sequenced sample consisted of sorted CD4+, CD8+, or CD8+CD57+ T cells (not recorded which) from PBMCs. These receptors all come from a human donor with aplastic anemia.

As regards this clonotype: Given a much more abundant clone one base away, this may be a read error. J is TRBJ1-4 and V is TRBV7-8; 7 positions agree with TRBD1. The CDR3 loop spans 13 amino acids. Germline values: CDR1 SGHVS, CDR2 FQNEAQ. This CDR3 reads CASSSTGSEELFF. The CDR3 DNA reads as TGTGCCAGCAGCTCGACAGGGAGTGAAGAACTGTTTTTT. The variable domain in full, with the rest retrieved from reference TRBV7-8 and TRBJ1-4, is GAGVSQSPRYKVAKRGQDVALRCDPISGHVSLFWYQQALGQGPEFLTYFQNEAQLDKSGLPSDRFFAERPEGSVSTLKIQRTQQEDSAVYLCASSSTGSEELFFGSGTQLSVL.

This rearrangement joins TRBV4-1 to TRBJ1-3; D is undetermined. There are 14 residues in the CDR3. CDR1 is MGHRA, CDR2 YSYEKL, per germline. V dropped 3 bases and J dropped 2 bases, with 8 bases sitting between them. CDR3 amino acids: CASSQWGTGNTIYF. CDR3 in DNA: TGCGCCAGCAGCCAGTGGGGTACTGGAAACACCATATATTTT.

The table lists this clonotype with a few counts. The chain carries TRBV11-2 and TRBJ2-1; D uncertain. Trimming took off 5 bases at V and 4 bases at J, with 15 bases between the two ends. There are 15 residues in the CDR3. Germline lookup yields CDR1 SGHAT and CDR2 FQNNGV. The CDR3 sequence: CASSPPLTGYNEQFF. DNA of the CDR3: TGTGCCAGCAGCCCGCCCCTAACTGGATACAATGAGCAGTTCTTC.

This clonotype was observed a handful of times. The chain joins TRBV30 to TRBJ2-7; TRBD1 aligns across 9 bases. The CDR3 consists of 12 residues. The V gene's germline CDR1 is GTSNPN and CDR2 SVGIG (reference sequence). V gave up 7 bases and J gave up 4 bases; unmatched junction bases: 5. CDR3 sequence reads: CALQGASYEQYF. The CDR3 DNA reads as TGTGCCTTACAGGGGGCTAGTTACGAGCAGTACTTC.

The chain couples TRBV11-1 to TRBJ2-1; the match to TRBD2 covers 7 bases. Trimming removed 5 bases from V and 6 bases from J; junction bases left unmatched: 10. The CDR3 extends over 15 amino acids. In germline, CDR1 is SGHAT, CDR2 FQDESV (reference sequence). The CDR3 is CASSDPGLNLNEQFF. In DNA form, the CDR3 reads TGTGCCAGCAGCGACCCGGGACTAAATCTCAATGAGCAGTTCTTC.

In the case of this clonotype: The final CDR3 position lacks the conserved phenylalanine or tryptophan, pointing to a likely read error. The chain combines TRBV2 with TRBJ2-1, with TRBD2 as a possible D gene (5 bases). This CDR3 region has 12 residues. Trimming removed 2 bases from V and 13 bases from J, with 12 bases in between. Germline V gene data show CDR1 as SNHLY and CDR2 as FYNNEI. The CDR3: CASSEIGILQFL. CDR3 coding DNA: TGTGCCAGCAGTGAAATCGGGATTCTACAGTTCCTC.

This clonotype was recorded a few times. The chain employs TRBV18 and TRBJ1-6; D not certain. Germline loops: CDR1 KGHSH, CDR2 LQKENI. The CDR3 contains 13 residues. V was shortened by 0 bases and J by 8 bases, with 5 bases between the two germline ends. The CDR3 region is CASSPPSDSPLHF. The DNA for the CDR3 is TGTGCCAGCTCACCACCTAGTGATTCACCCCTCCACTTT.

The chain is built from TRBV10-3 and TRBJ2-5, with 11 nucleotides matching TRBD2. This CDR3 spans 15 amino acids. The germline V gene has CDR1 ENHRY and CDR2 SYGVKD. V trimming: 2 bases; J trimming: 5 bases; junction bases outside the gene matches: 4. As DNA, the CDR3 is TGTGCCATCAGTGAGAGGACTAGCGGGCGGGAGACCCAGTACTTC. It codes for CAISERTSGRETQYF.

This clonotype came up a few times. The chain carries TRBV20-1 and TRBJ2-1; 10 bases align to TRBD2. V gave up 6 bases and J gave up 4 bases; unmatched junction bases: 9. The CDR3 has 15 residues. The germline V gene encodes CDR1 DFQATT and CDR2 SNEGSKA (reference sequence). CDR3 residues: CSARGRTSGYNEQFF. CDR3 DNA: TGCAGTGCCCGGGGCAGGACTAGCGGTTACAATGAGCAGTTCTTC.

In this sample, this clonotype turned up many times. V and J are TRBV20-1 and TRBJ2-3; 11 bases agree with TRBD2. V was clipped by 3 bases and J by 2 bases; unmatched bases: 4. Germline V gene data show CDR1 as DFQATT and CDR2 as SNEGSKA (reference sequence). This CDR3 has 15 amino acids. CDR3 in DNA: TGCAGTGCTAGCTCGACTAGCGGGGACACAGATACGCAGTATTTT. Protein sequence: CSASSTSGDTDTQYF.

On this clonotype itself: The conserved phenylalanine or tryptophan normally closing the CDR3 is absent here, so this likely arose from a read error. J is TRBJ1-5 and V is TRBV29-1; tentative D call: TRBD1 (5 bases). This CDR3 has 12 residues. The ends were cut back, 4 bases at V and 4 bases at J, with 8 bases in the middle. Germline CDR1 and CDR2: SQVTM and ANQGSEA. The CDR3 protein is CSVGDWNQPQHP. The CDR3 region has the DNA TGCAGCGTTGGGGACTGGAATCAGCCCCAGCATCCT.

This clonotype showed up just a few times. This chain joins TRBV6-1 and TRBJ2-7; TRBD1 might be the D (6 bases). This CDR3 has 16 residues. The germline V and J ends were trimmed by 6 bases and 5 bases, with 23 bases remaining between them. Germline V gene data show CDR1 as MNHNS and CDR2 as SASEGT. The CDR3 bases are TGTGCCAGCAGAACCTACCCCTACACAGGGACCGACGAGCAGTACTTC. Protein product: CASRTYPYTGTDEQYF.

This clonotype was found a few times. The V gene is TRBV20-1, the J gene TRBJ2-3; D possibly uses TRBD1 or TRBD2 (5 bases each). This CDR3 spans 14 amino acids. CDR1 is DFQATT and CDR2 is SNEGSKA in the germline V gene (reference sequence). V was trimmed by 5 bases and J by 6 bases, leaving 18 bases between them. The CDR3 loop reads CSASVGGDSDTQYF. In DNA, the CDR3 is TGCAGTGCTTCTGTTGGGGGTGACTCGGATACGCAGTATTTT.

This clonotype has more than one count but fewer than ten. The CDR3 reads CASSEDARGRRSPLHF. CDR3 nucleotides: TGTGCCAGCAGTGAAGACGCCAGGGGAAGACGGTCACCCCTCCACTTT. V and J are TRBV6-1 and TRBJ1-6; D is perhaps TRBD1 (6 bases). V was trimmed by 1 base and J by 10 bases, leaving 17 bases between them. Per the germline V gene, CDR1 is MNHNS and CDR2 is SASEGT. The CDR3 has 16 residues.

CDR3 protein: CASSFGGFYNEQFF. CDR3 nucleotides: TGTGCCAGCAGCTTCGGTGGGTTTTACAATGAGCAGTTCTTC. The V and J genes are TRBV7-9 and TRBJ2-1, with D unclear. V lost 3 bases and J 4 bases, leaving 10 bases between the germline ends. There are 14 residues in the CDR3. Germline V gene data show CDR1 as SEHNR and CDR2 as FQNEAQ (reference sequence).

This clonotype was recorded only once. The chain links TRBV6-4 to TRBJ2-3; D gene uncertain. CDR3 length: 13 residues. Looked up from germline, CDR1 is MRHNA and CDR2 is SNTAGT. V lost 4 bases and J lost 4, with 9 bases in between. The CDR3 coding sequence is TGTGCCAGCAGTGCCCGCTTGCCAGATACGCAGTATTTT. Protein: CASSARLPDTQYF.

This clonotype was picked up many times. The chain combines TRBV10-3 with TRBJ2-1; TRBD2 aligns across 10 bases. Trimming at V came to 4 bases and at J to 0 bases, leaving 3 bases not matched to a gene. The germline gives CDR1 ENHRY, CDR2 SYGVKD. The CDR3 is 16 residues long. CDR3 region: CAISGTSGTSYNEQFF. The CDR3 DNA reads as TGTGCCATCAGTGGGACTAGCGGTACCTCCTACAATGAGCAGTTCTTC.

This clonotype was counted at least ten times. The V and J genes are TRBV10-1 and TRBJ2-7; D gene ambiguous. The CDR3 loop spans 13 amino acids. V lost 11 bases and J 0 bases, leaving 14 bases between the germline ends. In germline, CDR1 is WNHNN, CDR2 SYGVQD (reference sequence). CDR3: CAGDDGSSYEQYF. CDR3 bases: TGCGCCGGAGATGACGGAAGCTCCTACGAGCAGTACTTC.

This clonotype came up a few times. This chain connects TRBV3-1 to TRBJ1-5, with 7 bases identical to TRBD1. The CDR3 has 17 amino acids. V shed 1 base and J 9 bases; nucleotides not matched to a gene: 15. Germline CDR1 is LGHDT and CDR2 is YNNKEL (reference sequence). CDR3 protein: CASSQGRWGGGSRPQHF. The CDR3 nucleotides are TGTGCCAGCAGCCAAGGTCGATGGGGAGGGGGCTCGCGGCCCCAGCATTTT.

This clonotype was observed a handful of times. The V gene is TRBV2, the J gene TRBJ2-1, with 13 bases that match TRBD2. Germline V gene data show CDR1 as SNHLY and CDR2 as FYNNEI. The CDR3 is 14 residues long. V lost 8 bases, J lost 9 bases, and 7 bases stayed unmatched. CDR3 DNA sequence: TGTGCCAGCTTTGGGACTAGCGGGATTGGTGAGCAGTTCTTC. As protein: CASFGTSGIGEQFF.

This clonotype was counted many times. The rearrangement uses TRBV7-9 and TRBJ2-7; TRBD1 matches 9 bases. J was trimmed by 6 bases and V by 7 bases; bases with no gene match: 16. The CDR3 length is 16 residues. Per the germline V gene, CDR1 is SEHNR and CDR2 is FQNEAQ (reference sequence). This CDR3 reads CASTRKTGTGFGEQYF. The CDR3 bases are TGTGCCAGCACCCGAAAAACCGGGACAGGGTTTGGCGAGCAGTACTTC.

The chain recombines TRBV20-1 with TRBJ2-2; D is uncertain. This CDR3 has 11 amino acids. V was cut by 4 bases and J by 2 bases, with 2 bases left in between. CDR1 is DFQATT and CDR2 is SNEGSKA in the germline V gene (reference sequence). This CDR3 reads CSATNTGELFF. CDR3 sequence (DNA): TGCAGTGCTACTAACACCGGGGAGCTGTTTTTT.

The CDR3 DNA reads as TGTGCCAGCACGATAGGGGTCTCCTACGAGCAGTACTTC. This gives the protein CASTIGVSYEQYF. V and J are TRBV6-1 and TRBJ2-7; D possibly corresponds to TRBD1 (5 bases). There are 13 residues in the CDR3. V was trimmed by 7 bases and J by 0 bases, leaving 10 bases between them. CDR1 MNHNS and CDR2 SASEGT come from the germline V gene.